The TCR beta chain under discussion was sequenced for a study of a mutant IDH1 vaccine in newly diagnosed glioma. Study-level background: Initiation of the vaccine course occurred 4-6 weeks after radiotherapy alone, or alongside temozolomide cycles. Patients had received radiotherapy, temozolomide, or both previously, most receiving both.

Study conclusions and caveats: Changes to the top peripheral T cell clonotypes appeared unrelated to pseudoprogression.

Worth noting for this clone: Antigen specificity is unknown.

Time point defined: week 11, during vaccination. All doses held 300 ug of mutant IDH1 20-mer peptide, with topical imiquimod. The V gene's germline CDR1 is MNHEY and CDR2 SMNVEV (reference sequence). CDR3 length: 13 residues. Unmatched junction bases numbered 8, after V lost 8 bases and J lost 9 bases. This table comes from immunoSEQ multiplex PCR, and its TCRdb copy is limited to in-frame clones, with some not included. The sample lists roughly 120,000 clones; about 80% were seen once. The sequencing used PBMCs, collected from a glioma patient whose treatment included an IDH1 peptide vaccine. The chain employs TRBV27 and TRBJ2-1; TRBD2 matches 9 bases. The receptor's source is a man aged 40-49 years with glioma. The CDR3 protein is CASLGLARGEQFF. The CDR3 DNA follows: TGTGCCAGCCTGGGACTAGCAAGAGGTGAGCAGTTCTTC.